This paragraph covers one T cell receptor beta chain sequence. Some clones are missing from TCRdb's copy, which holds only in-frame ones; the method was immunoSEQ multiplex PCR. The sample carries about 200,000 clones, around 94% recorded once. This entry comes from a study of blood T cell repertoires in COVID-19. The V gene's germline CDR1 is GTSNPN and CDR2 SVGIG (reference sequence). J gave up 4 bases and V 3 bases, and 14 bases lay outside the gene matches. The CDR3 loop spans 16 amino acids. Sample: peripheral blood. The receptor was derived from a man aged 25 to 45 with COVID-19, enrolled during active disease. The chain joins TRBV30 to TRBJ2-7; 8 bases agree with TRBD2. CDR3 protein: CAWRDFFRGGRYEQYF. The CDR3 region has the DNA TGTGCCTGGAGGGACTTCTTTCGGGGGGGCAGGTACGAGCAGTACTTC.